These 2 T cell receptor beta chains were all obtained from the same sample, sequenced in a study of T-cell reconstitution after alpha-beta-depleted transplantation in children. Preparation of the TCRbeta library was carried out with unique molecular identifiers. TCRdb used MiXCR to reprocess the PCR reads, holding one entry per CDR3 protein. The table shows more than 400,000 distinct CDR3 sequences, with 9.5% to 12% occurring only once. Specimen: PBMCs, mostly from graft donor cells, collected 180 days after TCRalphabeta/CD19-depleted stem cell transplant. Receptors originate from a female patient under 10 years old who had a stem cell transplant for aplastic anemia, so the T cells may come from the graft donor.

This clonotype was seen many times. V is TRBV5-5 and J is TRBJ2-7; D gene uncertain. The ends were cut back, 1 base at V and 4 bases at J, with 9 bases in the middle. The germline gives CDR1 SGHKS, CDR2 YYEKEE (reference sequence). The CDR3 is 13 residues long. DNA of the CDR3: TGTGCCAGCAGCTTGTTTAGGGCTTACGAGCAGTACTTC. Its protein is CASSLFRAYEQYF. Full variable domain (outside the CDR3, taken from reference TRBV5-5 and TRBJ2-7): DAGVTQSPTHLIKTRGQQVTLRCSPISGHKSVSWYQQVLGQGPQFIFQYYEKEERGRGNFPDRFSARQFPNYSSELNVNALLLGDSALYLCASSLFRAYEQYFGPGTRLTVT.

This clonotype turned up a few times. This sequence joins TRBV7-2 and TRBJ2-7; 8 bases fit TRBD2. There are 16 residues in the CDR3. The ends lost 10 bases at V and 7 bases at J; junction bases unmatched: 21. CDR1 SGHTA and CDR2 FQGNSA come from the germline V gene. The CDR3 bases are TGTGCCACGTCTTCGAAAAACGGGAGGGGCCGGGGGGAGCAGTACTTC. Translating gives CATSSKNGRGRGEQYF.